Listed below are T cell receptor beta chains from one sample, sequenced in a study of T cell repertoires in cytomegalovirus infection. TCRdb reprocessed the reads via MiXCR and lists one record per CDR3 protein. The sample has about 490,000 distinct CDR3 sequences, 16% seen once. The sample taken for sequencing was CD8+ T cells from PBMCs. Source of these receptors: a human donor in good health (CMV status not recorded). Some clones in this sample may be carry-over from other donors' samples. CDR3s include the opening cysteine and the closing phenylalanine or tryptophan. The D gene is left open where the match is weak. Clone size is shown for a subset of rows, as once, few, many or a class of expanded clone.

J gene: TRBJ2-7
D gene: TRBD1
clone size: .
V gene: TRBV9
CDR3 DNA: TGTGCCAGCAGCGTAGAGGGACAGGGGAGGACCTACGAGCAGTACTTC
CDR3 protein: CASSVEGQGRTYEQYF

J gene: TRBJ2-7
D gene: .
clone size: .
V gene: TRBV3-1
CDR3 DNA: TGTGCCAGCAGCCACGAAGGGGGTCGCAGCGAGCAGTACTTC
CDR3 protein: CASSHEGGRSEQYF

J gene: TRBJ2-7
D gene: TRBD1
clone size: many
V gene: TRBV28
CDR3 DNA: TGTGCCAGCAGTTTGGGACAGATTGGGTTCTCCTACGAGCAGTACTTC
CDR3 protein: CASSLGQIGFSYEQYF

J gene: TRBJ2-2
D gene: TRBD1
clone size: .
V gene: TRBV7-9
CDR3 DNA: TGTGCCAGCAGCCCCCGGGACAGACCAAACACCGGGGAGCTGTTTTTT
CDR3 protein: CASSPRDRPNTGELFF

J gene: TRBJ2-2
D gene: TRBD2
clone size: many
V gene: TRBV12-5
CDR3 DNA: TGTGCTAGTTATGGGAGGGCGGGCACCGGGGAGCTGTTTTTT
CDR3 protein: CASYGRAGTGELFF

J gene: TRBJ2-5
D gene: TRBD2
clone size: few
V gene: TRBV6-5
CDR3 DNA: TGTGCCAGCAGTTACTCGTCGCTAGCGGGAGGGCAAGAGACCCAGTACTTC
CDR3 protein: CASSYSSLAGGQETQYF

J gene: TRBJ1-2
D gene: TRBD1
clone size: .
V gene: TRBV29-1
CDR3 DNA: TGCAGCGTTGAAGATCGGGGGGGACAGCCCCTCTATGGCTACACCTTC
CDR3 protein: CSVEDRGGQPLYGYTF

J gene: TRBJ2-7
D gene: TRBD1
clone size: many
V gene: TRBV6-1
CDR3 DNA: TGTGCCAGCAGTCACCTAGAGGGGGCCGAGCAGTACTTC
CDR3 protein: CASSHLEGAEQYF

J gene: TRBJ2-3
D gene: .
clone size: many
V gene: TRBV4-1
CDR3 DNA: TGCGCCAGCAGCCAAGACCGACCAGATACGCAGTATTTT
CDR3 protein: CASSQDRPDTQYF

J gene: TRBJ1-3
D gene: .
clone size: many
V gene: TRBV10-3
CDR3 DNA: TGTGCCATCAGTGAGTGGACGAGCTCTGGAAACACCATATATTTT
CDR3 protein: CAISEWTSSGNTIYF

J gene: TRBJ2-4
D gene: TRBD2
clone size: .
V gene: TRBV2
CDR3 DNA: TGTGCCAGCAGGGGGAGGGCTTCGCACTTC
CDR3 protein: CASRGRASHF

J gene: TRBJ1-3
D gene: TRBD1
clone size: many
V gene: TRBV28
CDR3 DNA: TGTGCCAGCAGGGGAGAGGGACAGATATATCACTCTGGAAACACCATATATTTT
CDR3 protein: CASRGEGQIYHSGNTIYF

J gene: TRBJ1-5
D gene: .
clone size: many
V gene: TRBV28
CDR3 DNA: TGTGCCAGCAGGCAAATAACCCAAGGCAATCAGCCCCAGCATTTT
CDR3 protein: CASRQITQGNQPQHF

J gene: TRBJ2-7
D gene: TRBD1
clone size: few
V gene: TRBV20-1
CDR3 DNA: TGCAGTGCTAGAGATACTCACCGGGACAGGGGGCTGGACGAGCAGTACTTC
CDR3 protein: CSARDTHRDRGLDEQYF

J gene: TRBJ1-2
D gene: .
clone size: .
V gene: TRBV5-1
CDR3 DNA: TGCGCCATCCGGACAGATTATGGCTACACCTTC
CDR3 protein: CAIRTDYGYTF

J gene: TRBJ2-7
D gene: TRBD2
clone size: many
V gene: TRBV25-1
CDR3 DNA: TGTGCCAGCAGTGAATCTTGGACTAGCGGAAGGTACGAGCAGTACTTC
CDR3 protein: CASSESWTSGRYEQYF

J gene: TRBJ1-2
D gene: .
clone size: .
V gene: TRBV9
CDR3 DNA: TGTGCCAGCAGCGATGGGACGGGGGGCTACACCTTC
CDR3 protein: CASSDGTGGYTF

J gene: TRBJ2-7
D gene: TRBD2
clone size: .
V gene: TRBV5-4
CDR3 DNA: TGTGCCAGCAGCTTGCGGCGGGAGAAGTCCTACGAGCAGTACTTC
CDR3 protein: CASSLRREKSYEQYF

J gene: TRBJ2-4
D gene: .
clone size: .
V gene: TRBV29-1
CDR3 DNA: TGCAGCGCGGGGATTCCAGAGGCCAAAAACATTCAGTACTTC
CDR3 protein: CSAGIPEAKNIQYF

J gene: TRBJ2-1
D gene: .
clone size: few
V gene: TRBV27
CDR3 DNA: TGTGCCAGCAGTTCGACTCGGGACAACTACAATGAGCAGTTCTTC
CDR3 protein: CASSSTRDNYNEQFF

J gene: TRBJ2-1
D gene: .
clone size: .
V gene: TRBV10-2
CDR3 DNA: TGCGCCACCCTATGGACTGCTGAGCAGTTCTTC
CDR3 protein: CATLWTAEQFF

J gene: TRBJ2-1
D gene: .
clone size: many
V gene: TRBV4-2
CDR3 DNA: TGTGCCAGCAGCCAAGATCTGGGCAGGGAAAGAAACAATGAGCAGTTCTTC
CDR3 protein: CASSQDLGRERNNEQFF

J gene: TRBJ1-2
D gene: .
clone size: many
V gene: TRBV10-3
CDR3 DNA: TGTGCCATCAGTGAACCGAAAGGCTGGGCTAACTATGGCTACACCTTC
CDR3 protein: CAISEPKGWANYGYTF

J gene: TRBJ2-5
D gene: TRBD2
clone size: .
V gene: TRBV28
CDR3 DNA: TGTGCCAGCGCCCAACTAGCGGGGAGCCAAGAGACCCAGTACTTC
CDR3 protein: CASAQLAGSQETQYF

J gene: TRBJ2-5
D gene: .
clone size: many
V gene: TRBV6-2/TRBV6-3
CDR3 DNA: TGTGCCACCGGGTTTGAGGAGCAAGAGACCCAGTACTTC
CDR3 protein: CATGFEEQETQYF

J gene: TRBJ2-7
D gene: .
clone size: .
V gene: TRBV5-6
CDR3 DNA: TGTGCCAGCAGCTCAGAGGGGGGCTTCATCTACGAGCAGTACTTC
CDR3 protein: CASSSEGGFIYEQYF

J gene: TRBJ1-2
D gene: .
clone size: .
V gene: TRBV28
CDR3 DNA: TGTGCCAGCAGTTTCTCCACGGAAGACTATGGCTACACCTTC
CDR3 protein: CASSFSTEDYGYTF

J gene: TRBJ2-7
D gene: .
clone size: few
V gene: TRBV29-1
CDR3 DNA: TGCAGCGTCGCGGGACAGCGGATGAGCTCCTACGAGCAGTACTTC
CDR3 protein: CSVAGQRMSSYEQYF

J gene: TRBJ2-1
D gene: .
clone size: many
V gene: TRBV7-9
CDR3 DNA: TGTGCCAGCAGCTTAGTAGTCGGGGGCTACAATGAGCAGTTCTTC
CDR3 protein: CASSLVVGGYNEQFF